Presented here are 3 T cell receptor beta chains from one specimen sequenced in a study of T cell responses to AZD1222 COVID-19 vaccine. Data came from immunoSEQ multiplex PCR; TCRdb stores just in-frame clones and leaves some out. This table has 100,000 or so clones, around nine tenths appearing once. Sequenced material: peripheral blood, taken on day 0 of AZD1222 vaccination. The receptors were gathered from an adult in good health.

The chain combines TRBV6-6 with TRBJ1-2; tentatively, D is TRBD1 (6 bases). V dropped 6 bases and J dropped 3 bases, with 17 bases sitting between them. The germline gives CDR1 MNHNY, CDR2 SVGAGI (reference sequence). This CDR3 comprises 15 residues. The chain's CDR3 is CASRQNRVAYYGYTF. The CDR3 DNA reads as TGTGCCAGCAGGCAGAACAGGGTAGCTTACTATGGCTACACCTTC.

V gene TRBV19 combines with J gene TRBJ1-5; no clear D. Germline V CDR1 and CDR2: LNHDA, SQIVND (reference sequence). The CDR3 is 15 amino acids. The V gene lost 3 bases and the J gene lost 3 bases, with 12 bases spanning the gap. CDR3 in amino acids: CASSIYSDLNQPQHF. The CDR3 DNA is TGTGCCAGTAGTATTTACAGCGACCTCAATCAGCCCCAGCATTTT.

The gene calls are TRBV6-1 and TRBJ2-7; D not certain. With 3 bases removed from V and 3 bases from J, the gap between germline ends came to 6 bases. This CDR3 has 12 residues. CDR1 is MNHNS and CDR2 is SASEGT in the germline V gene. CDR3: CASSDGFYEQYF. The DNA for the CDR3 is TGTGCCAGCAGTGACGGCTTCTACGAGCAGTACTTC.